These 12 T cell receptor beta chains were sequenced from one sample in a study of identical twins. TCRdb independently ran MiXCR on the 5' RACE reads; one entry per CDR3 protein. The sample has about 200,000 distinct CDR3 sequences; roughly 15% are singletons. The data were also submitted as part of a second study, on T cells expressing NK-cell markers.

The sequenced material came from CD8+ T cells sorted from blood. The receptor set was obtained from a woman in her late teens or twenties in good health.

This clonotype was found once. V usage is TRBV7-9 and J usage is TRBJ2-7, with 7 bases identical to TRBD2. Per germline, CDR1 SEHNR and CDR2 FQNEAQ (reference sequence). Unmatched junction bases numbered 5, after V lost 8 bases and J lost 4 bases. CDR3 length equals 12 residues. CDR3 in DNA: TGTGCCAGCGGGGGAGGGCCGTACGAGCAGTACTTC. Protein: CASGGGPYEQYF.

The chain has TRBV7-7 and TRBJ2-2, with D perhaps matching TRBD2 (5 bases). The CDR3 totals 12 residues. The germline V and J ends were trimmed by 10 bases and 5 bases, with 11 bases remaining between them. Germline CDR1 reads SSHAT; CDR2 reads FNYEAQ (reference sequence). The CDR3 spells CATAGETGELFF. CDR3 nucleotides: TGTGCCACCGCCGGGGAGACCGGGGAGCTGTTTTTT.

V and J are TRBV7-9 and TRBJ1-1; 11 bases match TRBD1. Germline V lookup: CDR1 SEHNR, CDR2 FQNEAQ (reference sequence). Trimming at V came to 3 bases and at J to 5 bases, leaving 5 bases not matched to a gene. The CDR3 runs to 15 residues. CDR3 region: CASSFAGTGGTEAFF. The CDR3 DNA follows: TGTGCCAGCAGCTTTGCCGGGACAGGGGGGACTGAAGCTTTCTTT. Combining the CDR3 with reference TRBV7-9 and TRBJ1-1 gives the whole variable domain DTGVSQNPRHKITKRGQNVTFRCDPISEHNRLYWYRQTLGQGPEFLTYFQNEAQLEKSRLLSDRFSAERPKGSFSTLEIQRTEQGDSAMYLCASSFAGTGGTEAFFGQGTRLTVV.

The CDR3 here is CASSLDGGGYTF. DNA for the CDR3: TGTGCCAGCAGCTTGGATGGGGGTGGCTACACCTTC. The chain joins TRBV5-5 to TRBJ1-2, with a possible D match to TRBD1 (5 bases). Germline V lookup: CDR1 SGHKS, CDR2 YYEKEE (reference sequence). Trimming shortened V by 0 bases and J by 7 bases, and 7 bases separated the two germline ends. This CDR3 spans 12 amino acids.

The genes are TRBV20-1 and TRBJ2-7; the match to TRBD1 covers 7 bases. V trimming: 5 bases; J trimming: 0 bases; junction bases outside the gene matches: 7. Germline CDR1 DFQATT, CDR2 SNEGSKA (reference sequence). CDR3 length: 14 amino acids. CDR3: CSADDRDSSYEQYF. DNA of the CDR3: TGCAGTGCTGACGACCGGGACAGCTCCTACGAGCAGTACTTC.

V usage is TRBV4-3 and J usage is TRBJ2-1, with 14 nucleotides matching TRBD2. J gave up 5 bases and V 5 bases, and 8 bases lay outside the gene matches. CDR1 is LGHNA, CDR2 YSLEER, per germline. The CDR3 extends over 17 amino acids. CDR3 nucleotide sequence: TGCGCCAGCAGCTTGGGACTAGCGGGGGTCACAAACAATGAGCAGTTCTTC. Amino acids: CASSLGLAGVTNNEQFF.

This clonotype was recorded a few times. The chain is built from TRBV7-9 and TRBJ2-3; the match to TRBD2 covers 9 bases. Germline V CDR1 and CDR2: SEHNR, FQNEAQ (reference sequence). The CDR3 runs 15 residues. J lost 4 bases, V lost 2 bases, and 4 bases had no gene match. CDR3 in amino acids: CASSLTSGRADTQYF. The CDR3 DNA is TGTGCCAGCAGCTTAACTAGCGGGCGGGCAGATACGCAGTATTTT.

This chain links TRBV21-1 with TRBJ1-5; TRBD1, the D gene given by the table, was not confirmed from the DNA. TRBV21-1 is a pseudogene locus. The CDR3 has 14 amino acids. CDR3 amino acids: CASSSTGGSQPQHF. The CDR3 nucleotides are TGTGCCAGCAGCAGTACAGGGGGCAGTCAGCCCCAGCATTTT.

This clonotype showed up just a few times. This sequence joins TRBV27 and TRBJ2-1; TRBD2 agrees at 11 bases. The germline CDR1 and CDR2 sequences are MNHEY and SMNVEV (reference sequence). Trimming cost V 1 base and J 8 bases; bases outside gene matches: 10. The CDR3 covers 17 residues. The CDR3 DNA reads as TGTGCCAGCAGTTTATTGGGGACTAGCGGTCAAAAGGATGAGCAGTTCTTC. Translation gives CASSLLGTSGQKDEQFF.

In this sample, this clonotype turned up a few times. This chain joins TRBV6-1 and TRBJ2-6, with unresolved D. There are 15 residues in the CDR3. Germline CDR1 is MNHNS and CDR2 is SASEGT. V lost 6 bases and J lost 2, with 11 bases in between. CDR3 residues: CASRVSRAGANVLTF. DNA of the CDR3: TGTGCCAGCAGGGTGAGCCGTGCTGGGGCCAACGTCCTGACTTTC.

The J gene is TRBJ2-1, the V gene TRBV6-1; D ambiguous. V lost 10 bases, J lost 0 bases, and 16 bases lay in between. The CDR3 sequence is 15 residues long. From germline, CDR1 is MNHNS and CDR2 SASEGT. The CDR3: CATKKGQVSYNEQFF. The CDR3 DNA follows: TGTGCCACAAAAAAGGGTCAGGTCTCCTACAATGAGCAGTTCTTC.

The chain has TRBV12-3 or TRBV12-4 and TRBJ2-3, with a weak D call TRBD2 (6 bases). V shed 11 bases and J shed 5 bases, with 35 bases lying between them. This CDR3 comprises 19 residues. The DNA for the CDR3 is TGTGCCTTCAGTTTACCCCCCGCGGGGCCGGGGATGTTCAAAGATACGCAGTATTTT. Protein: CAFSLPPAGPGMFKDTQYF.